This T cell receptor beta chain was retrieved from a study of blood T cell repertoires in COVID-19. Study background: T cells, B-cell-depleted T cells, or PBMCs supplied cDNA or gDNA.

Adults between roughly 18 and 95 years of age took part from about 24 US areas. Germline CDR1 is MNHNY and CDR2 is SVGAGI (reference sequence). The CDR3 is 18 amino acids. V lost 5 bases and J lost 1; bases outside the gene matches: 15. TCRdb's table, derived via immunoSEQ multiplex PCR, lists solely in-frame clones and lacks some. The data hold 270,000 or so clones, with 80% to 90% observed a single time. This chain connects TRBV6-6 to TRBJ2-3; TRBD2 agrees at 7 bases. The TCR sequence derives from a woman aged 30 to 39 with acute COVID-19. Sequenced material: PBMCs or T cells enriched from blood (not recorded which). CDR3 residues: CASSRPTTGGSRTDTQYF. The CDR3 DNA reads TGTGCCAGCAGTCGCCCCACGACGGGGGGATCTCGCACAGATACGCAGTATTTT.